A selection of T cell receptor beta chains follows, all from one sample in a study of OX40 agonist ivuxolimab in advanced cancers. Data came from immunoSEQ multiplex PCR; TCRdb stores just in-frame clones and leaves some out. The sample carries roughly 100,000 clones, about nine tenths recorded once. Sequenced here: CD4+ or CD8+ T cells sorted from blood, sampled in a trial of the OX40 agonist ivuxolimab. Source of these receptors: an adult with an advanced solid tumor such as melanoma, head and neck, liver or kidney cancer. Both conserved end residues are part of each CDR3. A D gene is named only where the DNA matches it firmly. The size of a clone is reported for some rows only, either as once, few or many, or as a class for expanded clones.

cdr3_nt cdr3_aa d_call j_call cdr3_length clone_size v_call
TGTGCCTGGAGGCGGTCCGGGACGGCCGGCTACGAGCAGTACTTC CAWRRSGTAGYEQYF NA TRBJ2-7 15 NA TRBV30
TGTGCTACAGGGGGCTTGATCTATGGCTACACCTTC CATGGLIYGYTF TRBD1 TRBJ1-2 12 NA TRBV6-5
TGTGCCAGCAGCTTTATTGGGGGTAGGGACACAGATACGCAGTATTTT CASSFIGGRDTDTQYF NA TRBJ2-3 16 NA TRBV7-9
TGTGCCAGCACTGAAGGCGGCACTAATGAAAAACTGTTTTTT CASTEGGTNEKLFF NA TRBJ1-4 14 NA TRBV6-1
TGCGCCAGCAGTGAGGAGCAGTCAGGACAGCCCCAGCATTTT CASSEEQSGQPQHF NA TRBJ1-5 14 once TRBV10-1
TGTGCCAGCTCACCATACGAACCAAGTAGCACTGAAGCTTTCTTT CASSPYEPSSTEAFF NA TRBJ1-1 15 NA TRBV18
TGTGCCAGCAGCCAGGCAATGGGTGGAATGAACACTGAAGCTTTCTTT CASSQAMGGMNTEAFF NA TRBJ1-1 16 many TRBV27
TGTGCCTGGAGTTGGTGGGCCGGGGGCACTGAAGCTTTCTTT CAWSWWAGGTEAFF NA TRBJ1-1 14 NA TRBV30
TGTGCCAGCAGCCGTAGGACAGGGGTTTACGAGCAGTACTTC CASSRRTGVYEQYF TRBD1 TRBJ2-7 14 NA TRBV7-2
TGTGCCAGCAGCTTGGTACCCCATGGCTACACCTTC CASSLVPHGYTF NA TRBJ1-2 12 NA TRBV5-5
TGTGCCAGCTCTAATCCCGGGACAGAAAAAAACATTCAGTACTTC CASSNPGTEKNIQYF TRBD1 TRBJ2-4 15 NA TRBV4-2
TGTGCCAGCAGAGGGACAGGGGGGACTCAGCCCCAGCATTTT CASRGTGGTQPQHF TRBD1 TRBJ1-5 14 NA TRBV6-6
TGTGCCAGCAGCCGGACAGGGCGACAGGGAACCCTCCACTTT CASSRTGRQGTLHF TRBD1 TRBJ1-6 14 NA TRBV7-9
TGTGCCAGCAGCTGGACGGTAGATAGCAATCAGCCCCAGCATTTT CASSWTVDSNQPQHF NA TRBJ1-5 15 NA TRBV7-8
TGTGCCAGCAGCATTGGGGATTTAGCGGGCCGACCCTACGAGCAGTACTTC CASSIGDLAGRPYEQYF TRBD2 TRBJ2-7 17 NA TRBV7-2
TGTGCCAGCAGCCTAGGTCAGTCCTACGAGCAGTACTTC CASSLGQSYEQYF NA TRBJ2-7 13 NA TRBV5-5
TGTGCCACCTTAGACCCCGGGACCCATCAGCCCCAGCATTTT CATLDPGTHQPQHF NA TRBJ1-5 14 once TRBV6-6
TGTGCCAGCAGCTTAGCGATCGCTAGCGGCACTTCCTACGAGCAGTACTTC CASSLAIASGTSYEQYF TRBD2 TRBJ2-7 17 NA TRBV7-8
TGTGCCAGCAGCCCTAGGGCACAGGGGGCCCGAGAGACCCAGTACTTC CASSPRAQGARETQYF TRBD1 TRBJ2-5 16 NA TRBV7-9
TGTGCCAGCAGCAGGGAGGGATTCAACGAGCAGTACTTC CASSREGFNEQYF TRBD2 TRBJ2-7 13 NA TRBV9
TGTGCCATCAGTGAGCCTAACTCGGCCGGGGAGCTGTTTTTT CAISEPNSAGELFF NA TRBJ2-2 14 NA TRBV10-3
TGTGCCAGCAGCCGCTTTGGCCACTCAGGGGGCAACACTGAAGCTTTCTTT CASSRFGHSGGNTEAFF TRBD1 TRBJ1-1 17 NA TRBV27
TGTGCCAGCAGCTTATGGGTGGACCCCTACACCTTC CASSLWVDPYTF NA TRBJ1-2 12 NA TRBV7-2
TGTGCCAGCAGCCCCCGGACAGGGCTACATTCTAATTCACCCCTCCACTTT CASSPRTGLHSNSPLHF TRBD1 TRBJ1-6 17 NA TRBV9
TGTGCCAGCAGCCGCGAGGGAGGGGGGGCCCAGCATTTT CASSREGGGAQHF NA TRBJ1-5 13 once TRBV7-9
TGCGCCAGCAGCCTGGGACTTTATAATGAAAAACTGTTTTTT CASSLGLYNEKLFF NA TRBJ1-4 14 NA TRBV4-1
TGTGCCAGCAGCCAAGAGGTTACGGCCTACAATGAGCAGTTCTTC CASSQEVTAYNEQFF NA TRBJ2-1 15 few TRBV14
TGTGCCAGCAGCTTAGGTGCAGGGGGTCGCACTGAAGCTTTCTTT CASSLGAGGRTEAFF TRBD1 TRBJ1-1 15 NA TRBV11-2
TGTGCTAGTGGCCGGGCCTCCTATAATTCACCCCTCCACTTT CASGRASYNSPLHF NA TRBJ1-6 14 NA TRBV12-5
TGTGCCACCAGTGGCAGCGGTTCCCTCATTAACTATGGCTACACCTTC CATSGSGSLINYGYTF NA TRBJ1-2 16 once TRBV15
TGTGCCAGCAGTGAAAGCCGGGACAGCCTGTATGGCTACACCTTC CASSESRDSLYGYTF TRBD1 TRBJ1-2 15 NA TRBV6-1
TGTGCCAGCAGCTCGGGACTAGCGGGAGCCTCAGATACGCAGTATTTT CASSSGLAGASDTQYF TRBD2 TRBJ2-3 16 NA TRBV7-2
TGCGCCAGCAGCTTGGGGGACAGAAGCACAGATACGCAGTATTTT CASSLGDRSTDTQYF TRBD1 TRBJ2-3 15 NA TRBV5-1
TGTGCCAGCACTAGCCAGGGGACCGGGGAGCTGTTTTTT CASTSQGTGELFF NA TRBJ2-2 13 NA TRBV2